This T cell receptor (beta chain) was retrieved from a study of T cell responses to AZD1222 COVID-19 vaccine. CDR1 SGHNT and CDR2 YENEEA come from the germline V gene. V was pared by 5 bases and J by 0 bases, with 4 bases of the junction left unmatched. This CDR3 contains 15 residues. Details on this clone: Antigen specificity is unknown.

Findings of the study overall: It was only six AZD1222 recipients who were seropositive at baseline. Across spike, vaccine-associated CD4 TCRs were found, dominant at 160-218 and 743-854. Spike-specific TCR breadth and depth went up after people got two AZD1222 doses.

Assay used: immunoSEQ multiplex PCR; TCRdb lists only in-frame clones, some missing. This sample's clone table lists 150,000 or so clones. J is TRBJ1-1 and V is TRBV11-3; TRBD1 matches at 9 bases. Sequences were obtained from peripheral blood. The TCR originated in an adult in good health. CDR3 sequence reads: CASSPRTGVNTEAFF. In DNA, the CDR3 is TGTGCCAGCAGCCCCCGGACAGGGGTGAACACTGAAGCTTTCTTT. The full variable domain, in which reference TRBV11-3 and TRBJ1-1 provide the parts outside the CDR3, is EAGVVQSPRYKIIEKKQPVAFWCNPISGHNTLYWYLQNLGQGPELLIRYENEEAVDDSQLPKDRFSAERLKGVDSTLKIQPAELGDSAVYLCASSPRTGVNTEAFFGQGTRLTVV.